The 8 T cell receptor beta chains below all came from one sample that was sequenced in a study of T cells in Graves' hyperthyroidism and ophthalmopathy. TCR beta CDR3 sequences were amplified from RNA transcripts. RT-PCR in the first round (using the HTBI primer set) targeted the TCR CDR3. TCRdb used MiXCR to reprocess the multiplex PCR reads, holding one entry per CDR3 protein. The sample holds 660,000 or so distinct CDR3 sequences; 45% are singletons and the top ten take approximately 6.8%. The source material was peripheral blood or thyroid tissue (not recorded which). These receptor sequences come from an adult man with Graves' disease, either hyperthyroidism or ophthalmopathy (not recorded which).

V is TRBV2 and J is TRBJ1-2, with TRBD1 matching 9 bases. Germline trimming cut 6 bases from V and 4 bases from J; bases unmatched to any gene: 12. Looked up from germline, CDR1 is SNHLY and CDR2 is FYNNEI. The CDR3 contains 16 residues. CDR3 nucleotide sequence: TGTGCCAGCAGCCGCCGTACAGGGGGCGTGAGCTATGGCTACACCTTC. Translating gives CASSRRTGGVSYGYTF. Variable domain in full (rest from reference TRBV2 and TRBJ1-2): EPEVTQTPSHQVTQMGQEVILRCVPISNHLYFYWYRQILGQKVEFLVSFYNNEISEKSEIFDDQFSVERPDGSNFTLKIRSTKLEDSAMYFCASSRRTGGVSYGYTFGSGTRLTVV.

This clonotype was observed a few times. The chain joins TRBV18 to TRBJ2-7, with unresolved D. The CDR3 has 15 residues. In germline, CDR1 is KGHSH, CDR2 LQKENI. The V end lost 5 bases, the J end lost 0 bases, and 14 bases lay between the germline ends. CDR3 bases: TGTGCCAGCTCAGCCATCCGGACGGTCTCCTACGAGCAGTACTTC. This gives the protein CASSAIRTVSYEQYF.

This clonotype was picked up a small number of times. This rearrangement joins TRBV20-1 to TRBJ1-3; 9 nucleotides agree with TRBD1. The V gene end was trimmed by 1 base and the J gene end by 4 bases; junction bases not matched to a gene: 5. This CDR3 spans 15 amino acids. Germline assignment: CDR1 DFQATT and CDR2 SNEGSKA (reference sequence). The CDR3 here is CSARATGGAGNTIYF. The DNA of the CDR3 is TGCAGTGCTAGAGCAACAGGGGGCGCGGGAAACACCATATATTTT.

This clonotype was picked up many times. The chain employs TRBV7-6 and TRBJ2-5; a weak D match, TRBD1 (6 bases). This CDR3 has 14 amino acids. Trimming cost V 3 bases and J 5 bases, with 13 bases left between them. Germline assignment: CDR1 SGHVS and CDR2 FNYEAQ. CDR3 protein: CASSFTGPRETQYF. For the CDR3, the DNA is TGTGCCAGCAGCTTTACAGGGCCCCGCGAGACCCAGTACTTC.

In the case of this clonotype: This may be a read error, as it is one base from a much larger clone. The J gene is TRBJ1-2, the V gene TRBV24-1, with D perhaps matching TRBD1 (5 bases). The germline V and J ends were trimmed by 5 bases and 3 bases, with 12 bases remaining between them. CDR3 length: 14 residues. The V gene's germline CDR1 is KGHDR and CDR2 SFDVKD. Here the CDR3 DNA reads TGTGCCACCAGTGGTCCGGTAGGGGACTATGGCTACACCTTC. Its protein product is CATSGPVGDYGYTF.

The V gene is TRBV7-6, the J gene TRBJ1-1; 10 positions match TRBD1. The CDR3 is 18 amino acids. J lost 6 bases, V lost 3 bases, and 16 bases had no gene match. Germline V lookup: CDR1 SGHVS, CDR2 FNYEAQ. CDR3 nucleotides: TGTGCCAGCAGCTTTCCGAAACACCCGGGACAGGGGAGGCCTGAAGCTTTCTTT. Residues: CASSFPKHPGQGRPEAFF.

The chain recombines TRBV6-6 with TRBJ1-4; 7 nucleotides align to TRBD1. The CDR3 totals 13 residues. The J segment lost 8 bases and the V segment lost 4 bases, leaving 4 bases of the junction unmatched. Germline CDR1 is MNHNY and CDR2 is SVGAGI (reference sequence). CDR3 nucleotide sequence: TGTGCCAGCAGTTCGACAGGGCTAGAAAAACTGTTTTTT. Translation gives CASSSTGLEKLFF.

The V gene is TRBV12-3 or TRBV12-4, the J gene TRBJ1-2; no definite D call. The CDR3 totals 13 residues. Deletions cut 5 bases from V and 1 base from J, with 8 bases between. The DNA of the CDR3 is TGTGCCAGCAGTGCCCCCGATAACTATGGCTACACCTTC. Protein: CASSAPDNYGYTF.